Following are 18 T cell receptor beta chains from one sample sequenced in a study of T cells in tuberculosis. Cells were sorted from thawed PBMC rested overnight and stained with GMM-loaded CD1B tetramer, viability dye and anti-CD3. The CD1B tetramers carried C32 glucose monomycolate purified from Rhodococcus equi. Sequencing used immunoSEQ multiplex PCR; TCRdb keeps in-frame clones, though not all of them. The sample includes 85,000 to 90,000 clones, approximately 90% of them seen just once. The source material was CD1b-GMM tetramer-negative cells sorted from PBMCs. The source is an adult woman with latent tuberculosis.

The J gene is TRBJ1-5, the V gene TRBV5-1; 10 nucleotides align to TRBD1. V shed 0 bases, J shed 6 bases, and the junction held 6 bases outside the gene matches. CDR3 length: 16 amino acids. Germline V CDR1 and CDR2: SGHRS, YFSETQ. CDR3 nucleotide sequence: TGCGCCAGCAGCTTGGACCAGACAGGGGGCCTTCAGCCCCAGCATTTT. As protein: CASSLDQTGGLQPQHF.

This clone was recorded once. The chain couples TRBV15 to TRBJ2-3; 7 bases line up with TRBD1. The CDR3 loop spans 15 amino acids. V dropped 5 bases and J dropped 3; count of bases not matched to a gene: 8. Germline CDR1 reads LNHNV; CDR2 reads YYDKDF (reference sequence). The CDR3 sequence: CATSSRQGQTDTQYF. The CDR3 bases are TGTGCCACCAGCTCGAGACAGGGTCAGACAGATACGCAGTATTTT.

As to this clone: Distinct nucleotide sequences in the sample also encode this CDR3. The rearrangement joins TRBV5-1 to TRBJ1-6; D might be TRBD1 (5 bases). The germline gives CDR1 SGHRS, CDR2 YFSETQ. V was pared by 4 bases and J by 7 bases, with 15 bases between. This CDR3 is 15 amino acids long. The CDR3 bases are TGCGCCAGCAGCCAGAGACAGACGGCGAATTCACCCCTCCACTTT. This translates into CASSQRQTANSPLHF.

The CDR3 nucleotides are TGTGCCAGCAGCTTGAGGGTGGGGACAAGGGAGACCCAGTACTTC. Protein: CASSLRVGTRETQYF. The chain joins TRBV7-2 to TRBJ2-5; a possible D gene is TRBD1 (6 bases). V lost 3 bases, J lost 5 bases, and 16 bases lay in between. There are 15 residues in the CDR3. Germline CDR1 reads SGHTA; CDR2 reads FQGNSA.

CDR3 loop: CASSVTGAGNTIYF. CDR3 DNA: TGCGCCAGCAGCGTGACAGGAGCTGGAAACACCATATATTTT. The chain joins TRBV5-1 to TRBJ1-3; the D gene is possibly TRBD1 (6 bases). V dropped 4 bases and J dropped 2 bases, with 10 bases sitting between them. CDR1 SGHRS and CDR2 YFSETQ come from the germline V gene. This CDR3 spans 14 amino acids.

The chain's CDR3 is CASSILQGGGGTEAFF. The CDR3 bases are TGTGCCAGCAGCATACTACAGGGCGGGGGTGGCACTGAAGCTTTCTTT. V is TRBV25-1 and J is TRBJ1-1; possible D gene TRBD1, 6 bases. CDR3 size: 16 residues. V lost 6 bases and J lost 4, with 21 bases in between. Germline V gene sequence: CDR1 MGHDK, CDR2 SYGVNS.

V is TRBV7-9 and J is TRBJ2-1; weak D call: TRBD1 (6 bases). The CDR3 contains 15 residues. V gave up 5 bases and J gave up 5 bases, with 16 bases separating them. Germline V gene sequence: CDR1 SEHNR, CDR2 FQNEAQ (reference sequence). In nucleotides, the CDR3 is TGTGCCAGCAGCACTATCCGGACAGTTAACAATGAGCAGTTCTTC. This encodes CASSTIRTVNNEQFF.

This sequence joins TRBV19 and TRBJ1-5; 7 nucleotides match TRBD1. The CDR3 is made up of 14 amino acids. Germline loops: CDR1 LNHDA, CDR2 SQIVND (reference sequence). The J segment lost 6 bases and the V segment lost 5 bases, leaving 7 bases of the junction unmatched. CDR3 DNA: TGTGCCAGTAGTGCGGACAGGTCGCGTCAGCCCCAGCATTTT. Translated: CASSADRSRQPQHF.

On this clone itself: Other DNA variants within this sample encode the same CDR3. This chain connects TRBV7-2 to TRBJ1-6; a weak D match, TRBD1 (5 bases). Trimming removed 1 base at V and 0 bases at J, with 10 bases between. Germline CDR1 SGHTA, CDR2 FQGNSA. The CDR3 has 17 residues. DNA for the CDR3: TGTGCCAGCAGCTTAGATCAGGGTTCCTCCTATAATTCACCCCTCCACTTT. Protein sequence: CASSLDQGSSYNSPLHF.

The DNA for the CDR3 is TGTGCCAGCAGTGGGGGGGGGTACAATCAGCCCCAGCATTTT. It codes for CASSGGGYNQPQHF. The chain joins TRBV25-1 to TRBJ1-5; maybe TRBD1 (5 bases). This CDR3 region has 14 residues. Trimming removed 4 bases at V and 3 bases at J, with 10 bases between. Germline assignment: CDR1 MGHDK and CDR2 SYGVNS.

The V call is TRBV13, the J call TRBJ2-5; 7 bases are a match to TRBD2. Germline assignment: CDR1 PRHDT and CDR2 FYEKMQ (reference sequence). This CDR3 is 18 amino acids long. Unmatched junction bases numbered 11, after V lost 0 bases and J lost 1 base. The CDR3 sequence: CASSLGLWAGESQETQYF. Here the CDR3 DNA reads TGTGCCAGCAGCTTAGGCCTCTGGGCGGGGGAATCCCAAGAGACCCAGTACTTC.

V usage is TRBV23-1 and J usage is TRBJ2-4, with D possibly TRBD2 on 6 matching bases. TRBV23-1 is classed as an ORF, of uncertain function. The CDR3 contains 16 residues. The V end was cut by 0 bases, the J end by 5 bases, with 14 bases between. The CDR3 DNA reads TGCGCCAGCAGTCAATCTTTCGGGGGTCCCCAAAACATTCAGTACTTC. This sequence encodes CASSQSFGGPQNIQYF.

The sample holds one count of this clone. V usage is TRBV18 and J usage is TRBJ2-3; the match to TRBD1 covers 10 bases. The CDR3 is made up of 16 amino acids. CDR1 and CDR2 (germline): KGHSH, LQKENI. V gave up 5 bases and J gave up 1 base; unmatched junction bases: 6. The CDR3 DNA reads TGTGCCAGCTCAACAGGGACAGGGGAGGGCACAGATACGCAGTATTTT. Residues: CASSTGTGEGTDTQYF.

The chain employs TRBV5-4 and TRBJ2-2; a weak D match, TRBD1 (7 bases). The ends were cut back, 4 bases at V and 4 bases at J, with 14 bases in the middle. The CDR3 length is 15 residues. Per the germline V gene, CDR1 is SGHNT and CDR2 is YYREEE (reference sequence). The CDR3 DNA reads TGTGCCAGCAGCCTTAGACAGGGAGGCACCGGGGAGCTGTTTTTT. Residues: CASSLRQGGTGELFF.

The rearrangement uses TRBV6-6 and TRBJ2-1; 9 bases align to TRBD2. CDR3 size: 15 residues. J lost 6 bases, V lost 6 bases, and 9 bases had no gene match. The germline V gene has CDR1 MNHNY and CDR2 SVGAGI (reference sequence). CDR3 residues: CASSNGAGGVNEQFF. As DNA, the CDR3 is TGTGCCAGCAGCAACGGGGCGGGGGGGGTCAATGAGCAGTTCTTC.

The rearrangement joins TRBV14 to TRBJ2-7; no definite D call. The V end lost 0 bases, the J end lost 6 bases, and 15 bases lay between the germline ends. CDR3 size: 15 residues. Germline V CDR1 and CDR2: SGHDN, FVKESK. The CDR3 DNA reads TGTGCCAGCAGCCAAGATCTGAGTTTTCTCGGCGAGCAGTACTTC. It specifies CASSQDLSFLGEQYF.

J is TRBJ1-2 and V is TRBV6-5; 9 bases fit TRBD1. Germline V gene sequence: CDR1 MNHEY, CDR2 SVGAGI. The trim removed 6 bases at V and 8 bases at J, leaving 13 bases unmatched. The CDR3 runs 15 residues. CDR3 DNA: TGTGCCAGCAGAACGGGGGACAGGGTACATGGCGGCTACACCTTC. This sequence encodes CASRTGDRVHGGYTF.

J is TRBJ1-2 and V is TRBV2, with 11 positions matching TRBD1. The germline V gene encodes CDR1 SNHLY and CDR2 FYNNEI. V lost 1 base to trimming and J lost 6 bases; unmatched junction nucleotides: 7. The CDR3 spans 16 residues. The CDR3, as DNA: TGTGCCAGCAGTGAAGGGACAGGGGGCATCCGGGATGGCTACACCTTC. Amino acid sequence: CASSEGTGGIRDGYTF.